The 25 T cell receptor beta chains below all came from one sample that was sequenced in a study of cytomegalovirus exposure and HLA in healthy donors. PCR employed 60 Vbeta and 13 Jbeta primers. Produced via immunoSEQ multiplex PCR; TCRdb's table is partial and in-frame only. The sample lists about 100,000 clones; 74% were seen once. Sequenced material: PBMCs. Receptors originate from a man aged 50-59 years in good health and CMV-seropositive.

The CDR3 DNA is TGTGCCAGCAGTTTCACCCCCGGGTCCTACGAGCAGTACTTC. Its protein product is CASSFTPGSYEQYF. V usage is TRBV6-5 and J usage is TRBJ2-7; no definite D call. The CDR3 runs to 14 residues. Germline V gene lookup returns CDR1 MNHEY and CDR2 SVGAGI. Trimming took 4 bases from V and 1 from J, leaving 11 bases between them.

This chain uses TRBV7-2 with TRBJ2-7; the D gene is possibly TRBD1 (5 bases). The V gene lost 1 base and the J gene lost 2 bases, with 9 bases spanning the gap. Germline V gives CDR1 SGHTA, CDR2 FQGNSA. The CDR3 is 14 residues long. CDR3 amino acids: CASSLVGRAYEQYF. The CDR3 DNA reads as TGTGCCAGCAGCTTAGTGGGCAGGGCCTACGAGCAGTACTTC.

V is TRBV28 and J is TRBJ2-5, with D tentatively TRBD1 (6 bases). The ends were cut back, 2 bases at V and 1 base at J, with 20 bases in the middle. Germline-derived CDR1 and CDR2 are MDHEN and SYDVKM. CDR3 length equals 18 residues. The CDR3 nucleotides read TGTGCCAGCAGTTTAGGGCCCTCCCTTGGACAGTTCCAAGAGACCCAGTACTTC. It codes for CASSLGPSLGQFQETQYF.

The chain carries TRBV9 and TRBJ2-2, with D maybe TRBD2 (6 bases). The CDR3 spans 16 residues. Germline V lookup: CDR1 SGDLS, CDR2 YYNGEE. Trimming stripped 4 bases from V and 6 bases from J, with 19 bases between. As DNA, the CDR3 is TGTGCCAGCAGCCTCAAAGGTGCAGGAGGGGCCGGGGAGCTGTTTTTT. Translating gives CASSLKGAGGAGELFF.

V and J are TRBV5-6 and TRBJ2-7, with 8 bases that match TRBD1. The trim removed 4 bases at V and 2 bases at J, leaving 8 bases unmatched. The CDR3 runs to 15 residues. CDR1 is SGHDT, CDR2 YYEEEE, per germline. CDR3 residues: CASSNRQGRTYEQYF. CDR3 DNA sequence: TGTGCCAGCAGCAACCGACAGGGGAGGACCTACGAGCAGTACTTC.

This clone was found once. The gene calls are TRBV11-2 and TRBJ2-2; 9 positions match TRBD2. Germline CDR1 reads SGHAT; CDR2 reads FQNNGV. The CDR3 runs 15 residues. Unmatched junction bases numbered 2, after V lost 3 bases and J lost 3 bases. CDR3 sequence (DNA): TGTGCCAGCAGCTTGAGACTAGCGGACACCGGGGAGCTGTTTTTT. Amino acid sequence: CASSLRLADTGELFF.

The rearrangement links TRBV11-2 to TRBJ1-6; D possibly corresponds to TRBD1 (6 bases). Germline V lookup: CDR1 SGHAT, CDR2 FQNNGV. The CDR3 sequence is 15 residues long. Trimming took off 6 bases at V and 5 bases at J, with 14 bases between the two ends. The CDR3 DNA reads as TGTGCCAGCAGTCCACTCCAGGGGAATAATTCACCCCTCCACTTT. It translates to CASSPLQGNNSPLHF.

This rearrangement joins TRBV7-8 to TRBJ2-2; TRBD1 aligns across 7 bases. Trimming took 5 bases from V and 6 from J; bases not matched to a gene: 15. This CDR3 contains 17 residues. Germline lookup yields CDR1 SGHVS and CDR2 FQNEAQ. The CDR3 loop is CASSPYRYSGGAGELFF. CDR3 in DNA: TGTGCCAGCAGCCCTTACCGTTATTCAGGGGGAGCCGGGGAGCTGTTTTTT. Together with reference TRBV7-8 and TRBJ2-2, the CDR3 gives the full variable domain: GAGVSQSPRYKVAKRGQDVALRCDPISGHVSLFWYQQALGQGPEFLTYFQNEAQLDKSGLPSDRFFAERPEGSVSTLKIQRTQQEDSAVYLCASSPYRYSGGAGELFFGEGSRLTVL.

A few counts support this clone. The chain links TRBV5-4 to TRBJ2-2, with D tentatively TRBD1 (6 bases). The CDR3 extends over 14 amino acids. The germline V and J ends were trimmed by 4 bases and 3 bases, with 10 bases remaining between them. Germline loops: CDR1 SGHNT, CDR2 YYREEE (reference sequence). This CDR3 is CASSADSHTGELFF. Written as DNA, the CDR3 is TGTGCCAGCAGCGCGGACAGCCACACCGGGGAGCTGTTTTTT.

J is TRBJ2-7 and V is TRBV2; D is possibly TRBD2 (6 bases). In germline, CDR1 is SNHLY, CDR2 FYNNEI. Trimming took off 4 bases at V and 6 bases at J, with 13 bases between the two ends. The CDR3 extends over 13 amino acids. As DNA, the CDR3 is TGTGCCAGCAGTGTAGGTCAGGGAGGCGAGCAGTACTTC. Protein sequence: CASSVGQGGEQYF.

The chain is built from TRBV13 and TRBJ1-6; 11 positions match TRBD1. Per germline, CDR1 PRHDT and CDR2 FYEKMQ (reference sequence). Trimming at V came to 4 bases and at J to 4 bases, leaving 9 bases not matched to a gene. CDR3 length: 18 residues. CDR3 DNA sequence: TGTGCCAGCAGCTCGGGACAGGGGGACCCTGCTTATAATTCACCCCTCCACTTT. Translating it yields CASSSGQGDPAYNSPLHF.

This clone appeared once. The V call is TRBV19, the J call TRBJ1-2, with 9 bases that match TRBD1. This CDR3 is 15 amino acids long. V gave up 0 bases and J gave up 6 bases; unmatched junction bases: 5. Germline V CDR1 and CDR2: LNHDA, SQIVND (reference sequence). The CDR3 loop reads CASSIDLWTGDGYTF. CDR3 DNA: TGTGCCAGTAGTATAGATCTCTGGACAGGGGATGGCTACACCTTC.

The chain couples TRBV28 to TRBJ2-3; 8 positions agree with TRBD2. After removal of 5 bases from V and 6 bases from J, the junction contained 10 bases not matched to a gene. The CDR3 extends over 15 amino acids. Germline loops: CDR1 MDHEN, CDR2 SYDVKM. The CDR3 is CASSLDTGGPDTQYF. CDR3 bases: TGTGCCAGCAGTCTAGACACGGGGGGGCCGGATACGCAGTATTTT. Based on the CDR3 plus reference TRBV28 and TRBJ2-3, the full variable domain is DVKVTQSSRYLVKRTGEKVFLECVQDMDHENMFWYRQDPGLGLRLIYFSYDVKMKEKGDIPEGYSVSREKKERFSLILESASTNQTSMYLCASSLDTGGPDTQYFGPGTRLTVL.

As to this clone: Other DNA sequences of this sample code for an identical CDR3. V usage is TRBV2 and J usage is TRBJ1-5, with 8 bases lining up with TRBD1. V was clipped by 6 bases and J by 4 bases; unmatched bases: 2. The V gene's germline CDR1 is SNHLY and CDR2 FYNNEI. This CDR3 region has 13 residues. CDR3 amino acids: CASSRTGNQPQHF. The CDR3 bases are TGTGCCAGCAGCCGGACAGGGAATCAGCCCCAGCATTTT.

The CDR3 bases are TGCGCCAGCAGCCCAGGTCCCGGGACAGGGGAGACCCAGTACTTC. It encodes CASSPGPGTGETQYF. The J gene is TRBJ2-5, the V gene TRBV5-1; 9 nucleotides match TRBD1. Trimming at V came to 4 bases and at J to 5 bases, leaving 9 bases not matched to a gene. The CDR3 extends over 15 amino acids. CDR1 is SGHRS, CDR2 YFSETQ, per germline.

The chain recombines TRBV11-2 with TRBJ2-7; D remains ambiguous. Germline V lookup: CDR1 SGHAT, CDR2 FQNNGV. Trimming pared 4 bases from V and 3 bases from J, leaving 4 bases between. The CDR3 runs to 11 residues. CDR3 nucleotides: TGTGCCAGCAGCTACATCTACGAGCAGTACTTC. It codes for CASSYIYEQYF.

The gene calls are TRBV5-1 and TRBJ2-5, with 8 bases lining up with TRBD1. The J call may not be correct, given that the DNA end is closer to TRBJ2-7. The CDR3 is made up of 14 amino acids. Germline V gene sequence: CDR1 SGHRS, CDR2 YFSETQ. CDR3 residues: CASSLRDRSYEQYF. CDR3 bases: TGCGCCAGCAGCCTTCGGGACAGGTCCTACGAGCAGTACTTC.

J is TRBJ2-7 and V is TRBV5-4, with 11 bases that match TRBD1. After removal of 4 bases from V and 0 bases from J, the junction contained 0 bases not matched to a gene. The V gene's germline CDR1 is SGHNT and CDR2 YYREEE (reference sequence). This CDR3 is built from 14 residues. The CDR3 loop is CASSGTGGSYEQYF. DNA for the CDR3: TGTGCCAGCAGCGGGACAGGGGGCTCCTACGAGCAGTACTTC. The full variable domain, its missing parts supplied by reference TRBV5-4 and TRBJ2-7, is ETGVTQSPTHLIKTRGQQVTLRCSSQSGHNTVSWYQQALGQGPQFIFQYYREEENGRGNFPPRFSGLQFPNYSSELNVNALELDDSALYLCASSGTGGSYEQYFGPGTRLTVT.

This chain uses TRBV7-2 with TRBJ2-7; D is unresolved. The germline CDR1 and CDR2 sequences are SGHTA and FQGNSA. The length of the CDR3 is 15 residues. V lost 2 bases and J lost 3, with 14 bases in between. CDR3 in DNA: TGTGCCAGCAGCTTAATGCCAGACTCAGTCTACGAGCAGTACTTC. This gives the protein CASSLMPDSVYEQYF.

In DNA, the CDR3 is TGTGCCAGCAGTGGACACTTGAGCTCCTACGAGCAGTACTTC. This gives the protein CASSGHLSSYEQYF. This sequence joins TRBV6-1 and TRBJ2-7; unclear D gene. Germline-derived CDR1 and CDR2 are MNHNS and SASEGT. Trimming took 4 bases from V and 0 from J, leaving 10 bases between them. The CDR3 has 14 amino acids.

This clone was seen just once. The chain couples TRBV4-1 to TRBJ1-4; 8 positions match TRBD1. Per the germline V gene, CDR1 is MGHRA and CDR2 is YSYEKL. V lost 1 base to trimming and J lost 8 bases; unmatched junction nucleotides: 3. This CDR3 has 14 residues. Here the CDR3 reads CASSQVGQGEKLFF. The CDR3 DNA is TGCGCCAGCAGCCAAGTAGGACAGGGCGAAAAACTGTTTTTT.

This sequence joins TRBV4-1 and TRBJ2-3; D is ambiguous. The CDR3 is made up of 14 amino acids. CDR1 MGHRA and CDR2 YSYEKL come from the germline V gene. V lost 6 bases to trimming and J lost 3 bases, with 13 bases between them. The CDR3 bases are TGCGCCAGCAGGCTCTTTACTTTTACAGATACGCAGTATTTT. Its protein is CASRLFTFTDTQYF.

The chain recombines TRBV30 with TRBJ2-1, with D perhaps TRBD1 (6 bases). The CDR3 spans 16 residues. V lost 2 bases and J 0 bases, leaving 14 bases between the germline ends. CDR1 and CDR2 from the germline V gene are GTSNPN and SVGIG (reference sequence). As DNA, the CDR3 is TGTGCCTGGAGTCGACAGACAGGACGCTCCTACAATGAGCAGTTCTTC. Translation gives CAWSRQTGRSYNEQFF.

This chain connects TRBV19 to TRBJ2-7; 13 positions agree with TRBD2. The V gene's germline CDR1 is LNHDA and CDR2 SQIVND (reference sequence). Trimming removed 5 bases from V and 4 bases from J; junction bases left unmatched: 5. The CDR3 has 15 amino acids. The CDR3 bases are TGTGCCAGTAGTTCCGGACTAGCGGGAGCTTACGAGCAGTACTTC. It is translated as CASSSGLAGAYEQYF.

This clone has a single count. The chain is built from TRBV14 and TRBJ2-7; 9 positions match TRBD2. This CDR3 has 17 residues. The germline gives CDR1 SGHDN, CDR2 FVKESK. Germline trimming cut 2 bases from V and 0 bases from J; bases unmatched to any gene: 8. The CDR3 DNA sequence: TGTGCCAGCAGCCAATGGAAGGGTAGCGGGAGCTCCTACGAGCAGTACTTC. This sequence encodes CASSQWKGSGSSYEQYF.